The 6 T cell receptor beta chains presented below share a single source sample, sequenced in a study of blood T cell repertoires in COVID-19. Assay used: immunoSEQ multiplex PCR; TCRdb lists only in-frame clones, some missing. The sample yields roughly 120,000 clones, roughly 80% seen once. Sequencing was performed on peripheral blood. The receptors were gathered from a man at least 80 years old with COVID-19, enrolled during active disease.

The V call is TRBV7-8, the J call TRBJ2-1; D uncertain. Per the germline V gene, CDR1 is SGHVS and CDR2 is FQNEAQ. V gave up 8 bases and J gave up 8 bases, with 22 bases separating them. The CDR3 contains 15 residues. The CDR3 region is CASRVERSPGYEQFF. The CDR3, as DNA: TGTGCCAGCCGGGTCGAACGTTCACCTGGGTATGAGCAGTTCTTC.

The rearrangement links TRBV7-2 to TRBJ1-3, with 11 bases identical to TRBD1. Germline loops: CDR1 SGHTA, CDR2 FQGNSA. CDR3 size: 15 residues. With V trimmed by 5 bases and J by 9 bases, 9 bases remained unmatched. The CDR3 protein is CASSPGQGGDGTIYF. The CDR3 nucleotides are TGTGCCAGCAGCCCGGGACAGGGGGGTGACGGCACCATATATTTT. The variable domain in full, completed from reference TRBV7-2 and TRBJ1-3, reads GAGVSQSPSNKVTEKGKDVELRCDPISGHTALYWYRQSLGQGLEFLIYFQGNSAPDKSGLPSDRFSAERTGGSVSTLTIQRTQQEDSAVYLCASSPGQGGDGTIYFGEGSWLTVV.

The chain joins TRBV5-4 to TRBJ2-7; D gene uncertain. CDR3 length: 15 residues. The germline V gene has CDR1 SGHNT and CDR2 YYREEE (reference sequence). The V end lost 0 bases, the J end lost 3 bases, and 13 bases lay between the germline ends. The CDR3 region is CASSLAGGVFYEQYF. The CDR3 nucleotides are TGTGCCAGCAGCTTGGCCGGCGGTGTTTTCTACGAGCAGTACTTC.

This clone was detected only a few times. CDR3 in DNA: TGTGCCAGCAGTTTAATGGGACTAGAGAATGAAAAACTGTTTTTT. Translation gives CASSLMGLENEKLFF. The chain has TRBV28 and TRBJ1-4; possibly TRBD1 for D (5 bases). V was cut by 2 bases and J by 5 bases, with 12 bases left in between. The CDR3 has 15 residues. Germline V lookup: CDR1 MDHEN, CDR2 SYDVKM.

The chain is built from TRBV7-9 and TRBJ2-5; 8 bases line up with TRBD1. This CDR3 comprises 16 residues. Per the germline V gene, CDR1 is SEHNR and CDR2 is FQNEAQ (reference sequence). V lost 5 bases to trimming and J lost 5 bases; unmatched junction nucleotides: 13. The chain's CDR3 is CASSESGQGAWETQYF. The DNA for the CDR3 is TGTGCCAGCAGCGAGTCAGGGCAGGGGGCGTGGGAGACCCAGTACTTC. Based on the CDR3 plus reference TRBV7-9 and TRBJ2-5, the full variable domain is DTGVSQNPRHKITKRGQNVTFRCDPISEHNRLYWYRQTLGQGPEFLTYFQNEAQLEKSRLLSDRFSAERPKGSFSTLEIQRTEQGDSAMYLCASSESGQGAWETQYFGPGTRLLVL.

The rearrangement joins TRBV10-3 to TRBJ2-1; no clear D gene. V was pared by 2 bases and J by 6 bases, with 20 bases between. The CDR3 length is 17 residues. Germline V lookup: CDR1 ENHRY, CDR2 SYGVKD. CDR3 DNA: TGTGCCATCAGTGAGGGTGGTAGAACCCCCACGCTCAATGAGCAGTTCTTC. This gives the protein CAISEGGRTPTLNEQFF.